This T cell receptor beta chain is from a study of shared clonotypes between healthy human individuals. Generated by immunoSEQ multiplex PCR, the TCRdb table keeps only in-frame clones and is missing some. The sample has some 2.4 million clones, roughly 93% seen once. General study results and limits: Owing to a small donor count, the genetic and exposure-history diversity represented was limited. Naive CD4 clonotypes were shared across a handful of donors at 4.5% to 6%.

This clone was detected only once. Its antigen is currently unknown. The CDR3 has 12 residues. CDR1 and CDR2 from the germline V gene are MNHNS and SASEGT. V dropped 6 bases and J dropped 0 bases, with 6 bases sitting between them. This clonotype was sampled from a man between 18 and 35 years old in good health. Some clones in this sample may be carry-over from other donors' samples. This rearrangement joins TRBV6-1 to TRBJ2-7; D is uncertain. Sequencing input: naive CD4+ T cells from PBMCs. Subset defined: CD45RA+ positively selected. CDR3 residues: CASRRSSYEQYF. The CDR3 coding sequence is TGTGCCAGCAGGAGGAGCTCCTACGAGCAGTACTTC.